The 19 T cell receptor beta chains presented below share a single source sample, sequenced in a study of blood T cells in healthy people across ages. With a J-beta primer mix and a sample-barcoded 5' primer, a second PCR ran about 6 to 11 cycles. TCRdb fed the 5' RACE reads into MiXCR, producing one record per CDR3 protein. The sample yields roughly 680,000 distinct CDR3 sequences, under 65% seen once. Sequenced material: blood. Receptors originate from a woman of 80 years or more in good health.

V usage is TRBV4-1 and J usage is TRBJ2-7; D uncertain. The CDR3 contains 14 residues. Deletions cut 0 bases from V and 3 bases from J, with 9 bases between. Germline assignment: CDR1 MGHRA and CDR2 YSYEKL. The CDR3 sequence is CASSQDSRGYEQYF. The DNA for the CDR3 is TGCGCCAGCAGCCAAGATTCAAGAGGCTACGAGCAGTACTTC.

The chain couples TRBV5-1 to TRBJ1-6, with unresolved D. Germline CDR1 is SGHRS and CDR2 is YFSETQ. The CDR3 extends over 13 amino acids. V dropped 4 bases and J dropped 7 bases, with 9 bases sitting between them. CDR3 amino acids: CASSDQPNSPLHF. Written as DNA, the CDR3 is TGCGCCAGCAGCGACCAGCCCAATTCACCCCTCCACTTT.

The chain couples TRBV30 to TRBJ2-4, with a weak D call TRBD2 (6 bases). The CDR3 extends over 13 amino acids. Germline assignment: CDR1 GTSNPN and CDR2 SVGIG (reference sequence). V lost 8 bases to trimming and J lost 0 bases, with 11 bases between them. The CDR3 DNA is TGTGCCGCGGGGCGGCTAGCCAAAAACATTCAGTACTTC. This encodes CAAGRLAKNIQYF.

This clonotype appeared many times. The chain carries TRBV7-9 and TRBJ2-3, with D maybe TRBD2 (5 bases). The CDR3 is 14 amino acids. Germline loops: CDR1 SEHNR, CDR2 FQNEAQ (reference sequence). V lost 6 bases and J 6 bases, leaving 16 bases between the germline ends. The CDR3 nucleotides read TGTGCCAGCAGTCTTAAGGGCCGCGGGGATACGCAGTATTTT. Protein product: CASSLKGRGDTQYF. The full variable domain, with the rest looked up from reference TRBV7-9 and TRBJ2-3, is DTGVSQNPRHKITKRGQNVTFRCDPISEHNRLYWYRQTLGQGPEFLTYFQNEAQLEKSRLLSDRFSAERPKGSFSTLEIQRTEQGDSAMYLCASSLKGRGDTQYFGPGTRLTVL.

Comments on this clonotype: One base away lies a much larger clone, so this may be a sequencing read error. The chain couples TRBV20-1 to TRBJ2-1; 9 bases map to TRBD2. Gene TRBJ2-7 matches the end of the DNA better, so the J call may be wrong. The CDR3 is made up of 16 amino acids. Germline V gives CDR1 DFQATT, CDR2 SNEGSKA (reference sequence). Here the CDR3 DNA reads TGCAGTGCGAAGACCGGGACTAGCAATTCCTACAATGAGCAGTACTTC. The encoded protein is CSAKTGTSNSYNEQYF.

This clonotype was counted many times. V is TRBV28 and J is TRBJ2-1; 10 nucleotides match TRBD2. There are 20 residues in the CDR3. J lost 0 bases, V lost 1 base, and 12 bases had no gene match. Germline loops: CDR1 MDHEN, CDR2 SYDVKM. CDR3 region: CASSLLTARRLAGSYNEQFF. CDR3 bases: TGTGCCAGCAGTTTATTAACCGCCCGTCGACTAGCGGGCTCCTACAATGAGCAGTTCTTC.

This clonotype showed up many times. V and J are TRBV21-1 and TRBJ2-6; TRBD1 is taken as the D call from the table, unchecked against the DNA. TRBV21-1 is flagged as a pseudogene. CDR3 length: 17 amino acids. The CDR3: CASSKLDSPSGANVLTF. The DNA for the CDR3 is TGTGCCAGCAGCAAATTAGACAGTCCCTCTGGGGCCAACGTCCTGACTTTC.

To note about this clonotype: This could be a read error, since a much larger clone is one nucleotide away. The chain has TRBV7-8 and TRBJ2-4, with a possible D match to TRBD1 (5 bases). This CDR3 comprises 16 residues. Germline values: CDR1 SGHVS, CDR2 FQNEAQ. Trimming took 4 bases from V and 0 from J, leaving 13 bases between them. The CDR3 bases are TGTGCCAGCAGCTATGAACAGGTTCTAGCCAAAAACATTCAGTACTTC. Amino acids: CASSYEQVLAKNIQYF.

The chain couples TRBV12-3 or TRBV12-4 to TRBJ2-4; 9 bases fit TRBD2. The CDR3 spans 13 residues. The ends lost 4 bases at V and 6 bases at J; junction bases unmatched: 1. CDR3 DNA: TGTGCCAGCAGTTCACTAGCGGGAAACATTCAGTACTTC. Translation: CASSSLAGNIQYF.

The V gene is TRBV12-3 or TRBV12-4, the J gene TRBJ1-1; TRBD1 is a possible D gene (5 bases). Trimming pared 4 bases from V and 5 bases from J, leaving 8 bases between. This CDR3 has 12 residues. In DNA form, the CDR3 reads TGTGCCAGCAGTTCAGGGTTTACTGAAGCTTTCTTT. Protein product: CASSSGFTEAFF.

On this clonotype: Just one base apart from a much larger clone, this may be a read error. The chain combines TRBV6-5 with TRBJ1-1; 9 bases line up with TRBD1. The CDR3 length is 13 residues. Germline CDR1 reads MNHEY; CDR2 reads SVGAGI. With 7 bases clipped from V and 4 bases from J, the junction kept 4 bases outside the gene matches. The CDR3 region is CASKPQGATEAFF. The CDR3 DNA follows: TGTGCCAGCAAGCCACAGGGGGCCACTGAAGCTTTCTTT.

This clonotype was counted once. This may stem from a read error, because a much larger clone lies one nucleotide away. The chain is built from TRBV7-3 and TRBJ2-1, with D perhaps matching TRBD1 (6 bases). This CDR3 contains 15 residues. V lost 5 bases and J lost 3, with 14 bases in between. The germline V gene has CDR1 SGHTA and CDR2 FQGTGA. CDR3 sequence (DNA): TGTGCCAGCAGCCTTGGGGGCTTTTGCTACAATGAGCAGTTCTTC. Protein product: CASSLGGFCYNEQFF.

The J gene is TRBJ2-3, the V gene TRBV4-2; the D is unclear. Per the germline V gene, CDR1 is LGHNA and CDR2 is YNFKEQ. The CDR3 extends over 15 amino acids. Trimming took off 4 bases at V and 2 bases at J, with 13 bases between the two ends. In DNA, the CDR3 is TGTGCCAGCAGCCCCCGGGCCCGAGCCACAGATACGCAGTATTTT. It encodes CASSPRARATDTQYF.

The CDR3 region has the DNA TGTGCCAGCAGTGGGGAAGGCTACACCTTC. Translating it yields CASSGEGYTF. The rearrangement joins TRBV4-2 to TRBJ1-2; D gene ambiguous. This CDR3 comprises 10 residues. Between the trimmed V and J ends, which lost 6 bases and 8 bases, there was a span of 7 bases. Germline V gene sequence: CDR1 LGHNA, CDR2 YNFKEQ.

This clonotype was seen more than once but under ten times. The chain couples TRBV7-6 to TRBJ2-2, with TRBD2 matching 8 bases. This CDR3 has 16 amino acids. V shed 2 bases and J 6 bases; nucleotides not matched to a gene: 8. Germline values: CDR1 SGHVS, CDR2 FNYEAQ. The CDR3 DNA sequence: TGTGCCAGCAGCTTACGGAATAGCGGGATACCCGGGGAGCTGTTTTTT. It encodes CASSLRNSGIPGELFF.

The chain combines TRBV20-1 with TRBJ2-1; possibly TRBD1 or TRBD2 for D (5 bases each). CDR1 is DFQATT, CDR2 SNEGSKA, per germline (reference sequence). The CDR3 sequence is 13 residues long. Trimming left V 6 bases short and J 9 bases short, with 18 bases between. The CDR3 bases are TGCAGTGCGGCCGGGGTTGTCGGGGCTGAGCAGTTCTTC. Amino acid sequence: CSAAGVVGAEQFF.

The chain uses TRBV12-3 or TRBV12-4 and TRBJ2-5, with TRBD1 matching 7 bases. The J call may be mistaken, given a closer DNA end match to TRBJ2-7. This CDR3 is built from 15 residues. The CDR3 region is CASRSSGTAAYEQYF. CDR3 nucleotide sequence: TGTGCCAGCAGATCTTCCGGGACAGCAGCCTACGAGCAGTACTTC.

This clonotype came up many times. Germline and junction disagree at one end, which may indicate a read error. The chain employs TRBV18 and TRBJ2-3; TRBD1 agrees at 7 bases. Germline V lookup: CDR1 KGHSH, CDR2 LQKENI. The CDR3 runs to 17 residues. DNA of the CDR3: TGTGCCAGCTCACCAAGTACGATTAGGACAGGCACAGACACGCAGTATTTT. As protein: CASSPSTIRTGTDTQYF.

About this clonotype: The junction shows a germline mismatch at one end, possibly a read error. V gene TRBV20-1 combines with J gene TRBJ2-5; 7 nucleotides match TRBD2. The closer fit of TRBJ2-7 to the DNA end suggests the J call may be wrong. The germline V gene has CDR1 DFQATT and CDR2 SNEGSKA (reference sequence). The CDR3 contains 15 residues. The CDR3 is CSARDPSGVPYEQYF. The DNA of the CDR3 is TGCAGCGCTAGAGACCCCAGCGGGGTACCCTACGAGCAGTACTTC.